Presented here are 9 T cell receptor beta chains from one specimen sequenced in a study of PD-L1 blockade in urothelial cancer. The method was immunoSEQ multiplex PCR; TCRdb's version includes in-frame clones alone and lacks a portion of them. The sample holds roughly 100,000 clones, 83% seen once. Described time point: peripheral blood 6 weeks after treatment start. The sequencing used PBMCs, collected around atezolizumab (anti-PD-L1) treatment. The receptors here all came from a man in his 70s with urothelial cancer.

The CDR3 spells CATQGGSSNQPQHF. CDR3 nucleotides: TGTGCCACCCAGGGAGGATCCAGCAATCAGCCCCAGCATTTT. The chain combines TRBV6-5 with TRBJ1-5; possible D gene TRBD1, 5 bases. Trimming stripped 10 bases from V and 1 base from J, with 14 bases between. The CDR3 runs 14 residues. Germline V gene data show CDR1 as MNHEY and CDR2 as SVGAGI.

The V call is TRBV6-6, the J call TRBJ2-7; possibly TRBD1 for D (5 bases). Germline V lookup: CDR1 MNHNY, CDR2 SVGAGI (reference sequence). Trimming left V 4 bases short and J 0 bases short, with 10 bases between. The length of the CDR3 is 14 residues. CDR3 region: CASSLGDSSYEQYF. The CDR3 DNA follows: TGTGCCAGCAGTTTAGGGGATAGCTCCTACGAGCAGTACTTC.

The CDR3 DNA reads TGTGCCAGCTCACCGGGACTAGCGGAGGGGACCGGGGAGCTGTTTTTT. It yields the protein CASSPGLAEGTGELFF. The J gene is TRBJ2-2, the V gene TRBV18; 11 nucleotides align to TRBD2. The germline V gene encodes CDR1 KGHSH and CDR2 LQKENI. V was pared by 3 bases and J by 5 bases, with 5 bases of the junction left unmatched. The CDR3 has 16 residues.

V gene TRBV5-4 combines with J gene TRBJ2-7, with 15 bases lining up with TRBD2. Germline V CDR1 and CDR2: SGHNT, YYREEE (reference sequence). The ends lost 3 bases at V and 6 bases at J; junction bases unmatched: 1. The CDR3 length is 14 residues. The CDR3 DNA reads TGTGCCAGCAGCTGGGGACTAGCGGGAGGCGAGCAGTACTTC. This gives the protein CASSWGLAGGEQYF.

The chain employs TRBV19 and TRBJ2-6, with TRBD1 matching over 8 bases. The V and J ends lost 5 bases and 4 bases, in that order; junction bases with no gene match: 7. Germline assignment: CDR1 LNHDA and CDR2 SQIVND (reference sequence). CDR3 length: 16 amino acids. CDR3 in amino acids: CASSGQGAPGANVLTF. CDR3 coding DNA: TGTGCCAGTAGTGGCCAGGGGGCGCCGGGGGCCAACGTCCTGACTTTC.

The CDR3 sequence is CASRLGWQPQHF. CDR3 DNA: TGTGCCAGTAGGCTAGGCTGGCAGCCCCAGCATTTT. The chain uses TRBV25-1 and TRBJ1-5; D call uncertain. This CDR3 is built from 12 residues. Per germline, CDR1 MGHDK and CDR2 SYGVNS. Trimming removed 9 bases at V and 7 bases at J, with 13 bases between.

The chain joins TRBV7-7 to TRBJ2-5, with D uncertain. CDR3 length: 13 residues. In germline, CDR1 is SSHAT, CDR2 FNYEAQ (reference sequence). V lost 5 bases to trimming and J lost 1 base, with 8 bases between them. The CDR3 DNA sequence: TGTGCCAGCAGCCTTAACAGCCAAGAGACCCAGTACTTC. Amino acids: CASSLNSQETQYF. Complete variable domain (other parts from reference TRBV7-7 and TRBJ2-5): GAGVSQSPRYKVTKRGQDVTLRCDPISSHATLYWYQQALGQGPEFLTYFNYEAQPDKSGLPSDRFSAERPEGSISTLTIQRTEQRDSAMYRCASSLNSQETQYFGPGTRLLVL.

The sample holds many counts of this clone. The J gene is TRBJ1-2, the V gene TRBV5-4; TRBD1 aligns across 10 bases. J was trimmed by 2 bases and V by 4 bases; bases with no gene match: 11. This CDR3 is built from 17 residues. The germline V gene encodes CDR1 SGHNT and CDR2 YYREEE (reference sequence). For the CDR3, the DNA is TGTGCCAGCAGCCCTTGGACAGGGGGTCATAGGAACTATGGCTACACCTTC. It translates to CASSPWTGGHRNYGYTF. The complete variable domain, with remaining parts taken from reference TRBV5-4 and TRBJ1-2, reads ETGVTQSPTHLIKTRGQQVTLRCSSQSGHNTVSWYQQALGQGPQFIFQYYREEENGRGNFPPRFSGLQFPNYSSELNVNALELDDSALYLCASSPWTGGHRNYGYTFGSGTRLTVV.

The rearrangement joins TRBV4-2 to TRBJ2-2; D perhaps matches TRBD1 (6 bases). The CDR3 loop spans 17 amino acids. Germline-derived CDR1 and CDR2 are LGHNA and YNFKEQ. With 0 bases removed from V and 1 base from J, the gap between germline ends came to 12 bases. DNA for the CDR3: TGTGCCAGCAGCCAAGAGCTCGAGACAGGGAACACCGGGGAGCTGTTTTTT. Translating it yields CASSQELETGNTGELFF.